This T cell receptor beta chain was captured by sequencing in a study of shared clonotypes between healthy human individuals (TCRdb year 2020). Broadly, across the study: A few men and a couple of women, aged 18 to 49 years, made up the cohort. For each donor, three plates each were used for CD4 naive and CD4 memory, two plates were used for CD8 naive, and one plate was used for CD8 memory. To estimate repertoire size and how much clonotype sharing occurs between individuals, the study deeply sequenced the blood TCR repertoires of about five healthy adults. Per donor, leukapheresis produced somewhere between about 0.94 and 9.5 billion PBMCs. Different laboratories and diverse techniques were used to prepare libraries and sequence TCR repertoires, to increase sequencing depth and limit assay-specific biases. Results and caveats for the whole study, not just this receptor: Based on pairwise subsampling, the degree of clonotype sharing among donors was expected to be affected by sequencing depth. Clonotypes shared by all four sorted-subset donors showed higher generation probabilities than non-shared clonotypes. Only blood was sampled, and tissue TCR repertoires likely differ from those in blood. Incomplete sequencing was indicated by rarefaction of sorted-subset datasets, despite the large sequencing depth. Estimated clonotype richness was generally larger for naive than for memory subsets. The genetic and exposure-history diversity represented was limited by the small number of donors. When several donors were compared, the shared fraction of clonotypes was 5% to 6.5% for naive CD4, around 3.5% for naive CD8, more than 2% for memory CD4, and 0.35% to 0.4% for memory CD8.

Compared with germline, V lacks 6 bases and J lacks 3 bases; bases without a gene match: 8. Spanning cysteine to phenylalanine, the CDR3 consists of 15 amino acids. The DNA shown is the 45-base CDR3, in frame from base 1. CDR1 and CDR2, looked up from the germline V gene (reference sequence), are MNHEY and SMNVEV. As concerns this clone: The clone's antigen remains unknown. No base-level quality is on record; no much larger clone is a single base apart.

The donors were healthy, HIV-negative adults who had no recently reported acute infections or vaccinations. Every donor was a Caucasian adult living in Nashville, Tennessee, USA. CD4+ T cells were enriched by magnetic negative selection; naive cells were then positively selected on CD45RA, and the negative fraction formed the memory subset. Blood was obtained by leukapheresis, after which PBMCs were separated by Ficoll-Histopaque density gradient centrifugation and cryopreserved in liquid nitrogen vapor phase. Analytical flow cytometry was used to check the purity and quantity of every magnetically sorted T cell population. From each sorted fraction, genomic DNA was isolated and quantified by UV absorbance on a Nanodrop 2000c. Using the deep immunoSEQ assay, TCR CDR3 regions were amplified from genomic DNA by multiplex PCR. Extracted genomic DNA from each cell subset was distributed evenly across all wells of several immunoSEQ 96-well plates, and each plate was treated as a replicate. For sorted subsets, approximately 200 ng of genomic DNA, equivalent to 30,000 or so T cell genomes, went into each replicate PCR. The purified libraries were quantified using a Qubit 3.0 fluorometer, sized with a Bioanalyzer 2100, and then quantified again using the KAPA Library Quantification kit. Each immunoSEQ 96-well plate was sequenced on its own single-read 150-cycle Illumina NextSeq 550 flow cell. The paper's data handling went like this. Because the immunoSEQ output included only junctional sequences and no quality scores, the filtering could not be the same as the filtering used for full-length reads. To assign V/J genes and CDR3, sequences were annotated using PyIR, a Python wrapper for IgBLAST v1.9, with IMGT germline references. Any read was removed if the V/J assignment was weak (E-value above 1e-6), the CDR3 was missing, or the read contained stop codons, out-of-frame junctions, or ambiguous translated residues. V3J clonotypes were defined as sequences sharing the same inferred V gene, J gene, and CDR3 amino acid sequence. Percentage overlap between repertoires was calculated by dividing the number of shared unique clonotypes by the size of the smaller repertoire. Richness of each repertoire was evaluated using RTK rarefaction, the Chao1 estimator, and Recon v2.1 estimates of unobserved clonotypes. For all TCRbeta clonotypes obtained by the gDNA method from four donors, generation probabilities were computed with OLGA. As stored in TCRdb, this immuneACCESS dataset retains in-frame rearrangements with V and J assigned. A fraction of the clones does not appear; measured against another copy, unresolved V genes explain less than half of the discrepancy, and the remainder lacks a known reason. That table furnishes V, J and clone size, whereas the DNA furnished D and trimming. Across this sample there are over 850,000 clones, with around 78% seen only once. The ten largest account for about 0.52% of the sample.

The V and J genes are TRBV27 and TRBJ2-7; 10 bases in between match TRBD1. This clonotype originated in a man aged 18 to 35 in good health. Some clones in this sample may be carry-over from other donors' samples. The sequencing input was memory CD4+ T cells from PBMCs. In the paper's terms, the cell subset or site label means: CD45RA-negative fraction. The DNA sequence reads TGTGCCAGCAGGTCGAGCTGGACAGGGGGCTACGAGCAGTACTTC. This encodes CASRSSWTGGYEQYF.